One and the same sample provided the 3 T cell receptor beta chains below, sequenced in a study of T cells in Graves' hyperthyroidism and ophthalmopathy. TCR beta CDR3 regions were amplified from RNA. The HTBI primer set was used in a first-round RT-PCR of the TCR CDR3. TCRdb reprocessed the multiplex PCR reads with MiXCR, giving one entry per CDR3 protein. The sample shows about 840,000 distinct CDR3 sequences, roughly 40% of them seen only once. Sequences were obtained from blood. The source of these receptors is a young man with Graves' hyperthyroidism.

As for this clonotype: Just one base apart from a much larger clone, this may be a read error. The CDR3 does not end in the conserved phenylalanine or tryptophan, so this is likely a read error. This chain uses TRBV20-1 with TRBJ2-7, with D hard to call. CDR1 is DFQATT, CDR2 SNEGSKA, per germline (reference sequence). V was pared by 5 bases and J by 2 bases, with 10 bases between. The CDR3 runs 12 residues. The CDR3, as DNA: TGCAGTGCTCGAACAAGGACCTACGAGCAGTACTCC. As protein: CSARTRTYEQYS.

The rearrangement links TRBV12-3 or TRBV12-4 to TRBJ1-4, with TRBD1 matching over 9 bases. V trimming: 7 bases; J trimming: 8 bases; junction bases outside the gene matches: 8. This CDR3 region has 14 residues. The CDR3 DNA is TGTGCCAGCAATTCGGGACAGGGATACGAAAAACTGTTTTTT. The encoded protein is CASNSGQGYEKLFF.

The CDR3 loop is CASSQTGANYGYTF. Written as DNA, the CDR3 is TGTGCCAGCAGTCAGACAGGAGCTAACTATGGCTACACCTTC. The chain joins TRBV6-1 to TRBJ1-2; D might be TRBD1 (6 bases). CDR1 is MNHNS and CDR2 is SASEGT in the germline V gene. V shed 5 bases and J shed 0 bases, with 10 bases lying between them. This CDR3 spans 14 amino acids.